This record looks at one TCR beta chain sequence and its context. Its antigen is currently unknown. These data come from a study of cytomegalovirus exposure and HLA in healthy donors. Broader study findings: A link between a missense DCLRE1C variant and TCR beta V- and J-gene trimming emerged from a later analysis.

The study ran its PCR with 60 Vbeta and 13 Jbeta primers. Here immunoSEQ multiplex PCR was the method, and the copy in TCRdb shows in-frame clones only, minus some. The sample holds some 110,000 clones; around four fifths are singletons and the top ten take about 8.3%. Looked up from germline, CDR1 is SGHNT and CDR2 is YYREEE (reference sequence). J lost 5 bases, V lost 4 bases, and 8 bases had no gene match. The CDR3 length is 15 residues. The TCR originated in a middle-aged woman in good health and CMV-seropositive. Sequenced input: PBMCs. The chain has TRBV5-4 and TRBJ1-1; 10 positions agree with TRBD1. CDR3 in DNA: TGTGCCAGCAGCCGTCCGGACAGGGGGAGAACTGAAGCTTTCTTT. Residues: CASSRPDRGRTEAFF. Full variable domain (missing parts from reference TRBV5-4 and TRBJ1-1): ETGVTQSPTHLIKTRGQQVTLRCSSQSGHNTVSWYQQALGQGPQFIFQYYREEENGRGNFPPRFSGLQFPNYSSELNVNALELDDSALYLCASSRPDRGRTEAFFGQGTRLTVV.